Described below is a single TCR beta chain sequence and its context. Its antigen is not known. V gave up 5 bases and J gave up 4 bases, with 15 bases separating them. This CDR3 is built from 14 residues. CDR1 and CDR2 from the germline V gene are SGHRS and YFSETQ. This sample is drawn from a study of shared clonotypes between healthy human individuals. Each subset's genomic DNA was shared equally among a number of immunoSEQ plates. Sorted subsets were amplified in replicate PCRs using around 220 ng DNA, tens of thousands of T cell genomes. Assay: immunoSEQ multiplex PCR; the TCRdb copy retains only in-frame clones and omits some. This repertoire shows 1,400,000 or so clones, roughly 98.5% found once; its top ten account for approximately 0.38%. General study results and limits: Richness estimates generally favored naive over memory subsets.

The sequence was obtained from a young man in good health. The sample comprised naive CD4+ T cells sorted from blood. Subset here: CD45RA+ positively selected. This chain connects TRBV5-1 to TRBJ2-5; D could derive from TRBD1 or TRBD2 (5 bases each). This CDR3 reads CASSRTRAAETQYF. Here the CDR3 DNA reads TGCGCCAGCAGTCGGACACGAGCGGCAGAGACCCAGTACTTC. Complete variable domain (other parts from reference TRBV5-1 and TRBJ2-5): KAGVTQTPRYLIKTRGQQVTLSCSPISGHRSVSWYQQTPGQGLQFLFEYFSETQRNKGNFPGRFSGRQFSNSRSEMNVSTLELGDSALYLCASSRTRAAETQYFGPGTRLLVL.